Listed here is a single T cell receptor (beta chain). The antigen is undetermined. Trimming shortened V by 5 bases and J by 0 bases, and 14 bases separated the two germline ends. The CDR3 covers 16 residues. The germline V gene has CDR1 LNHDA and CDR2 SQIVND (reference sequence). This entry belongs to a study of blood T cells in healthy people across ages. Whole-study results and caveats: Greater diversity and more naive CD4+ cells were seen in long-lived donors than in aged donors.

Sample-barcoded 5' priming and a J-beta primer mix drove a second PCR of about 6 to 12 cycles. Each CDR3 protein is one row after TCRdb ran MiXCR on the 5' RACE reads. The table lists fewer than 900,000 distinct CDR3 sequences, approximately 39% of them singletons. V and J are TRBV19 and TRBJ1-5; D is unresolved. Sequenced: blood. This clonotype originated in a woman in her sixties in good health. CDR3 sequence reads: CASSPLPHSSNQPQHF. The CDR3 DNA reads as TGTGCCAGTAGTCCCTTACCCCACAGTAGCAATCAGCCCCAGCATTTT.